The rows below give T cell receptor beta chains drawn from one sample of a study of T cell repertoires in cytomegalovirus infection. TCRdb used MiXCR to reprocess the reads, holding one entry per CDR3 protein. This table holds 300,000 to 400,000 distinct CDR3 sequences, around a tenth found once. Sequences were obtained from PBMCs. Receptors originate from a human donor in good health (CMV status not recorded). Some clones in this sample may be carry-over from other donors' samples. The CDR3 runs from the conserved cysteine through the conserved F or W. The order of the fields is D gene, clone size, CDR3 length, J gene, V gene, CDR3 DNA, CDR3 protein. A D gene is named only where the DNA matches it firmly. Not every row has a clone size; where given, it reads once, few, many or a size class.

d_call: TRBD2; clone_size: few; cdr3_length: 17; j_call: TRBJ2-1; v_call: TRBV3-1; cdr3_nt: TGTGCCAGCACCCTCCGACGCGGGAGGGATATAGTCAATGAGCAGTTCTTC; cdr3_aa: CASTLRRGRDIVNEQFF
d_call: -; clone_size: -; cdr3_length: 16; j_call: TRBJ2-6; v_call: TRBV5-6; cdr3_nt: TGTGCCAGCAGCTTGGGAAGGGATTCTGGGGCCAACGTCCTGACTTTC; cdr3_aa: CASSLGRDSGANVLTF
d_call: -; clone_size: many; cdr3_length: 16; j_call: TRBJ1-4; v_call: TRBV4-2; cdr3_nt: TGTGCCAGCAGCCGCCCGAGACAGACAACTAATGAAAAACTGTTTTTT; cdr3_aa: CASSRPRQTTNEKLFF
d_call: -; clone_size: many; cdr3_length: 13; j_call: TRBJ1-1; v_call: TRBV7-2; cdr3_nt: TGTGCCAGCAGCCCAGGGATTAACACTGAAGCTTTCTTT; cdr3_aa: CASSPGINTEAFF
d_call: -; clone_size: few; cdr3_length: 16; j_call: TRBJ1-2; v_call: TRBV19; cdr3_nt: TGTGCCAGTAGTCCCACCTCAGGGTCCTACATTTATGGCTACACCTTC; cdr3_aa: CASSPTSGSYIYGYTF
d_call: -; clone_size: -; cdr3_length: 17; j_call: TRBJ2-1; v_call: TRBV11-2; cdr3_nt: TGTGCCAGCAGCCCTAGACCCGGGACCCTTGGGTACAATGAGCAGTTCTTC; cdr3_aa: CASSPRPGTLGYNEQFF
d_call: TRBD2; clone_size: few; cdr3_length: 18; j_call: TRBJ2-4; v_call: TRBV4-2; cdr3_nt: TGTGCCAGCAGCCAAGATTGGGGCGGGGGGCCGTGGGAAAACATTCAGTACTTC; cdr3_aa: CASSQDWGGGPWENIQYF
d_call: TRBD1; clone_size: many; cdr3_length: 14; j_call: TRBJ1-2; v_call: TRBV28; cdr3_nt: TGTGCCAGCAGCAGTCCCGACAGGGACCGTGGCTACACCTTC; cdr3_aa: CASSSPDRDRGYTF
d_call: -; clone_size: many; cdr3_length: 17; j_call: TRBJ2-2; v_call: TRBV7-2; cdr3_nt: TGTGCCAGTTACCACAACCCTACTCAGGGGGGAGTCGGGGAGCTGTTTTTT; cdr3_aa: CASYHNPTQGGVGELFF
d_call: TRBD2; clone_size: many; cdr3_length: 17; j_call: TRBJ2-1; v_call: TRBV7-2; cdr3_nt: TGTGCCAGCAGCCCAAGACTAGCGGGAGGGGTCTACAATGAGCAGTTCTTC; cdr3_aa: CASSPRLAGGVYNEQFF
d_call: -; clone_size: few; cdr3_length: 14; j_call: TRBJ2-5; v_call: TRBV5-4; cdr3_nt: TGTGCCAGCAGCTCCCGACTAAAACAAGAGACCCAGTACTTC; cdr3_aa: CASSSRLKQETQYF
d_call: -; clone_size: few; cdr3_length: 14; j_call: TRBJ2-7; v_call: TRBV12-3/TRBV12-4; cdr3_nt: TGTGCCAGCACCCCTCCGGGACGCTGGGACGAGCAGTACTTC; cdr3_aa: CASTPPGRWDEQYF
d_call: -; clone_size: many; cdr3_length: 13; j_call: TRBJ1-1; v_call: TRBV7-2; cdr3_nt: TGTGCCAGCAGCCCATCGACAACCCATGAAGCTTTCTTT; cdr3_aa: CASSPSTTHEAFF
d_call: TRBD1; clone_size: few; cdr3_length: 12; j_call: TRBJ1-2; v_call: TRBV28; cdr3_nt: TGTGCCATCGGACAGGGGAACTATGGCTACACCTTC; cdr3_aa: CAIGQGNYGYTF
d_call: TRBD1; clone_size: -; cdr3_length: 16; j_call: TRBJ2-1; v_call: TRBV11-2; cdr3_nt: TGTGCCAGCAGCCCGGGGGATGTAAGAATAAACAGGGGGGAGTTCTTC; cdr3_aa: CASSPGDVRINRGEFF
d_call: -; clone_size: many; cdr3_length: 14; j_call: TRBJ2-1; v_call: TRBV20-1; cdr3_nt: TGCAGTGCTAGAGATCGGCTGGTAGTCGATGAGCAGTTCTTC; cdr3_aa: CSARDRLVVDEQFF
d_call: -; clone_size: -; cdr3_length: 11; j_call: TRBJ1-2; v_call: TRBV29-1; cdr3_nt: TGCAGCGCTACAGCAAACTATGGCTACACCTTC; cdr3_aa: CSATANYGYTF
d_call: -; clone_size: many; cdr3_length: 15; j_call: TRBJ2-5; v_call: TRBV5-6; cdr3_nt: TGTGCCAGCAGCTTGGGGGCGAGGGGCCAAGAGACCCAGTACTTC; cdr3_aa: CASSLGARGQETQYF
d_call: -; clone_size: many; cdr3_length: 13; j_call: TRBJ1-5; v_call: TRBV2; cdr3_nt: TGTGCCAGCAGTGACAGGGACATTCAGCCCCAGCATTTT; cdr3_aa: CASSDRDIQPQHF
d_call: -; clone_size: -; cdr3_length: 13; j_call: TRBJ2-2; v_call: TRBV19; cdr3_nt: TGTGCCAGTAGACTCCCCGGGTCCGGGGAGCTGTTTTTT; cdr3_aa: CASRLPGSGELFF
d_call: -; clone_size: -; cdr3_length: 11; j_call: TRBJ2-1; v_call: TRBV12-3/TRBV12-4; cdr3_nt: TGTGCCAGCAGTTCTACATACGAGCAGTTCTTC; cdr3_aa: CASSSTYEQFF
d_call: TRBD1; clone_size: -; cdr3_length: 17; j_call: TRBJ2-5; v_call: TRBV20-1; cdr3_nt: TGCAGTGCTAGAGCTCAGTTGGACAGGGTAGTTTCAGAGACCCAGTACTTC; cdr3_aa: CSARAQLDRVVSETQYF
d_call: TRBD1; clone_size: -; cdr3_length: 16; j_call: TRBJ2-5; v_call: TRBV29-1; cdr3_nt: TGCAGCGTTGAAGGGGGACAGGGGATGCCCCAAGAGACCCAGTACTTC; cdr3_aa: CSVEGGQGMPQETQYF
d_call: TRBD1; clone_size: few; cdr3_length: 13; j_call: TRBJ1-6; v_call: TRBV27; cdr3_nt: TGTGCCAGCAGTAGGGGACAGAATTCACCCCTCCACTTT; cdr3_aa: CASSRGQNSPLHF
d_call: TRBD2; clone_size: many; cdr3_length: 17; j_call: TRBJ2-1; v_call: TRBV7-2; cdr3_nt: TGTGCCAGCACCCCCCGGGGGGGGCGCGGAACCTACAATGAGCAGTTCTTC; cdr3_aa: CASTPRGGRGTYNEQFF
d_call: TRBD2; clone_size: few; cdr3_length: 18; j_call: TRBJ2-5; v_call: TRBV4-1; cdr3_nt: TGCGCCAGCAGCCAAGACTTGGGCCTAGCGGGAGGGCAAGAGACCCAGTACTTC; cdr3_aa: CASSQDLGLAGGQETQYF
d_call: -; clone_size: few; cdr3_length: 13; j_call: TRBJ1-2; v_call: TRBV9; cdr3_nt: TGTGCCAGCAGCGTAGGTCCCTTCGTTGGCTACACCTTC; cdr3_aa: CASSVGPFVGYTF
d_call: -; clone_size: -; cdr3_length: 14; j_call: TRBJ1-4; v_call: TRBV11-2; cdr3_nt: TGTGCCAGCAGCGAAAAGGGAAAAAATGAAAAACTGTTTTTT; cdr3_aa: CASSEKGKNEKLFF